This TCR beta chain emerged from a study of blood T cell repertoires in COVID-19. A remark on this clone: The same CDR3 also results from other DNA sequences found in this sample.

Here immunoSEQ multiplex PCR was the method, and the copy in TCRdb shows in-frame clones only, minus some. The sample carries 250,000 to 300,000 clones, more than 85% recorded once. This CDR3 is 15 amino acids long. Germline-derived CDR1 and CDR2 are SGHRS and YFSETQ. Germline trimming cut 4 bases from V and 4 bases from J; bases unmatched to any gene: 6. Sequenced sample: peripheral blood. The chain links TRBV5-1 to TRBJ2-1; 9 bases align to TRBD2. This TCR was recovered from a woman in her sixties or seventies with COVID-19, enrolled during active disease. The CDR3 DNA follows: TGCGCCAGCAGCCTGGGACTAGCAGATTACAATGAGCAGTTCTTC. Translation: CASSLGLADYNEQFF. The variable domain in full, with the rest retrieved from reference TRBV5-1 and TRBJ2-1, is KAGVTQTPRYLIKTRGQQVTLSCSPISGHRSVSWYQQTPGQGLQFLFEYFSETQRNKGNFPGRFSGRQFSNSRSEMNVSTLELGDSALYLCASSLGLADYNEQFFGPGTRLTVL.